Listed here are 32 T cell receptor beta chains from one sample, sequenced in a study of tumor-infiltrating lymphocytes in oesophageal squamous cell carcinoma. TCRdb itself ran the PCR reads through MiXCR, one entry per CDR3 protein. Counted here are about 19,000 distinct CDR3 sequences, under 40% occurring once; the ten biggest clones make up approximately 6.3%. The specimen was blood. These receptors all come from a male donor with esophageal squamous cell carcinoma.

The rearrangement joins TRBV7-2 to TRBJ2-3, with D unresolved. V was trimmed by 1 base and J by 5 bases, leaving 7 bases between them. The CDR3 has 13 residues. The V gene's germline CDR1 is SGHTA and CDR2 FQGNSA. The CDR3 DNA sequence: TGTGCCAGCAGCTTAGTCCCGGGAGATACGCAGTATTTT. As protein: CASSLVPGDTQYF.

In its sample, this clonotype ranks as medium-sized (0.01 to 0.1%). The gene calls are TRBV6-1 and TRBJ2-5; 10 bases are a match to TRBD2. From germline, CDR1 is MNHNS and CDR2 SASEGT. J lost 2 bases, V lost 6 bases, and 27 bases had no gene match. The CDR3 totals 22 residues. Here the CDR3 DNA reads TGTGCCAGCAGCCTAGGGGGACAGGAGTTTACCTTTAGCGGGGGGCCACAAGAGACCCAGTACTTC. Protein product: CASSLGGQEFTFSGGPQETQYF.

The chain joins TRBV6-1 to TRBJ1-5; D unresolved. CDR3 length equals 17 residues. The ends were cut back, 5 bases at V and 6 bases at J, with 23 bases in the middle. The germline V gene has CDR1 MNHNS and CDR2 SASEGT. The CDR3 nucleotides are TGTGCCAGCAGTCCCCGCGCCGGACTCCTCCAAAGTCAGCCCCAGCATTTT. It specifies CASSPRAGLLQSQPQHF.

This clonotype rates as medium-sized (0.01 to 0.1%). This chain connects TRBV6-6 to TRBJ1-2; no clear D gene. The CDR3 runs to 13 residues. Germline assignment: CDR1 MNHNY and CDR2 SVGAGI (reference sequence). V lost 2 bases and J lost 4, with 8 bases in between. This CDR3 reads CASSYDGSYGYTF. As DNA, the CDR3 is TGTGCCAGCAGTTACGACGGATCCTATGGCTACACCTTC.

The chain employs TRBV7-2 and TRBJ2-7; a weak D match, TRBD2 (5 bases). Germline V gives CDR1 SGHTA, CDR2 FQGNSA. Between the trimmed V and J ends, which lost 2 bases and 0 bases, there was a span of 11 bases. The CDR3 is 15 residues long. As DNA, the CDR3 is TGTGCCAGCAGCTTAACTCCGGGATCCTCCTACGAGCAGTACTTC. Amino acids: CASSLTPGSSYEQYF.

This clonotype was seen repeatedly, ten times or more. As DNA, the CDR3 is TGCGCCAGCAGCCCCGGGACTAGCAACAAAGAGACCCAGTACTTC. Its translation: CASSPGTSNKETQYF. The chain uses TRBV4-1 and TRBJ2-5, with 9 nucleotides matching TRBD2. This CDR3 is 15 amino acids long. Germline V gene data show CDR1 as MGHRA and CDR2 as YSYEKL. V dropped 4 bases and J dropped 3; count of bases not matched to a gene: 6.

Notes on this clonotype: Here the CDR3 omits its conserved ending phenylalanine or tryptophan, so a read error is the likely source. It is unclear where the CDR3 begins or ends on the DNA, so no DNA is shown, and the CDR3 is as TCRdb lists it. The V and J genes are TRBV7-2 and TRBJ1-1. Including both end residues, the CDR3 is 15 amino acids long. CDR1 SGHTA and CDR2 FQGNSA come from the germline V gene. CDR3 protein: CASSQLAGGEQYFGQ.

This clonotype was counted at least ten times. The V gene is TRBV28, the J gene TRBJ2-7; 7 bases are shared with TRBD2. After removal of 2 bases from V and 4 bases from J, the junction contained 5 bases not matched to a gene. This CDR3 is 14 amino acids long. Germline CDR1 is MDHEN and CDR2 is SYDVKM. CDR3 loop: CASSLGGGPYEQYF. The DNA of the CDR3 is TGTGCCAGCAGTTTAGGGGGAGGGCCGTACGAGCAGTACTTC.

This clonotype is large within its sample. This chain joins TRBV11-1 and TRBJ2-2; 10 nucleotides line up with TRBD1. Germline V gene lookup returns CDR1 SGHAT and CDR2 FQDESV (reference sequence). This CDR3 has 16 residues. V shed 4 bases, J shed 0 bases, and the junction held 2 bases outside the gene matches. CDR3 residues: CASSSGTGANTGELFF. The CDR3 DNA is TGTGCCAGCAGCTCCGGGACAGGGGCGAACACCGGGGAGCTGTTTTTT.

The table lists this clonotype with a few counts. With a much larger clone just one base away, this may be a read error. This chain joins TRBV11-2 and TRBJ2-1; possible D gene TRBD1, 6 bases. There are 13 residues in the CDR3. The germline V gene encodes CDR1 SGHAT and CDR2 FQNNGV. Trimming took off 3 bases at V and 10 bases at J, with 13 bases between the two ends. In DNA, the CDR3 is TGTGCCAGCAGCTTCGGACAGATCTACGAGCAGTTCTTC. Protein sequence: CASSFGQIYEQFF. The entire variable domain, with the rest obtained from reference TRBV11-2 and TRBJ2-1, is as follows: EAGVAQSPRYKIIEKRQSVAFWCNPISGHATLYWYQQILGQGPKLLIQFQNNGVVDDSQLPKDRFSAERLKGVDSTLKIQPAKLEDSAVYLCASSFGQIYEQFFGPGTRLTVL.

V and J are TRBV6-1 and TRBJ2-1; 7 bases map to TRBD1. The J call may not be correct, given that the DNA end is closer to TRBJ2-7. This CDR3 has 15 amino acids. The germline V gene encodes CDR1 MNHNS and CDR2 SASEGT. The CDR3 DNA is TGTGCCAGCAGTGAATTGGCAGGGGGTCCCTACGAGCAGTACTTC. Its protein product is CASSELAGGPYEQYF.

This chain uses TRBV19 with TRBJ2-3; 10 nucleotides line up with TRBD1. Trimming removed 5 bases from V and 12 bases from J; junction bases left unmatched: 17. The CDR3 spans 16 residues. Germline V CDR1 and CDR2: LNHDA, SQIVND (reference sequence). In DNA, the CDR3 is TGTGCCAGTAGTTCCCGGGACAGGGGCGATAATCAGCCCCAGTATTTT. It is translated as CASSSRDRGDNQPQYF.

This clonotype was detected ten times or more. The chain employs TRBV6-4 and TRBJ2-1; tentatively, D is TRBD1 (5 bases). Germline loops: CDR1 MRHNA, CDR2 SNTAGT. V was pared by 6 bases and J by 3 bases, with 12 bases between. The CDR3 totals 14 residues. The CDR3 loop reads CASRTETGYNEQFF. CDR3 DNA sequence: TGTGCCAGCAGGACAGAGACGGGCTACAATGAGCAGTTCTTC.

The genes are TRBV19 and TRBJ2-3, with 10 bases lining up with TRBD2. With V trimmed by 6 bases and J by 0 bases, 0 bases remained unmatched. Germline assignment: CDR1 LNHDA and CDR2 SQIVND (reference sequence). There are 14 residues in the CDR3. The chain's CDR3 is CASRGLASTDTQYF. For the CDR3, the DNA is TGTGCCAGTAGGGGACTAGCGAGCACAGATACGCAGTATTTT.

This clonotype came up many times. A much larger clone is a single base away; this may be a read error. The chain employs TRBV27 and TRBJ2-5, with 11 bases aligning to TRBD1. Trimming at V came to 5 bases and at J to 11 bases, leaving 13 bases not matched to a gene. Germline values: CDR1 MNHEY, CDR2 SMNVEV (reference sequence). The CDR3 contains 15 residues. The CDR3: CASSRGTGGYNEQYF. CDR3 nucleotide sequence: TGTGCCAGCAGTAGAGGGACAGGGGGGTACAATGAGCAGTACTTC.

The chain uses TRBV6-1 and TRBJ2-3; D may be TRBD1 (5 bases). TRBJ1-1 explains the end of the DNA better; the J call may be wrong. Germline lookup yields CDR1 MNHNS and CDR2 SASEGT. The CDR3 covers 15 residues. The CDR3 DNA is TGTGCCAGCAGTATCCAAGGACAACCGAACACTGAAGCTTTCTTT. This sequence encodes CASSIQGQPNTEAFF.

Many counts were recorded for this clonotype. This chain uses TRBV7-3 with TRBJ2-5, with D perhaps assigned TRBD1 or TRBD2 (5 bases each). CDR1 and CDR2 (germline): SGHTA, FQGTGA. V gave up 3 bases and J gave up 4 bases, with 9 bases separating them. The CDR3 totals 13 residues. The CDR3 spells CASSFTGGETQYF. The CDR3 region has the DNA TGTGCCAGCAGCTTCACTGGGGGAGAGACCCAGTACTTC.

The J gene is TRBJ2-1, the V gene TRBV7-2; 7 nucleotides line up with TRBD1. The better agreement between TRBJ2-7 and the DNA end casts doubt on the J call. The CDR3 loop spans 14 amino acids. CDR1 and CDR2 from the germline V gene are SGHTA and FQGNSA. The CDR3 nucleotides read TGTGCCAGCAGCCCGTACAGGGGTAACGACGAGCAGTACTTC. This gives the protein CASSPYRGNDEQYF.

By sample fraction, this clonotype is medium-sized. The chain links TRBV11-2 to TRBJ2-5, with 14 bases that match TRBD2. The germline gives CDR1 SGHAT, CDR2 FQNNGV. J gave up 5 bases and V 4 bases, and 6 bases lay outside the gene matches. The CDR3 spans 16 residues. For the CDR3, the DNA is TGTGCCAGCAGCTATGGGGGACTAGCGGGAGTCGAGACCCAGTACTTC. It translates to CASSYGGLAGVETQYF.

This clonotype rates as medium-sized. The rearrangement uses TRBV6-1 and TRBJ2-1, with 15 positions matching TRBD2. The CDR3 loop spans 16 amino acids. With 3 bases clipped from V and 7 bases from J, the junction kept 4 bases outside the gene matches. Germline V CDR1 and CDR2: MNHNS, SASEGT. CDR3 DNA sequence: TGTGCCAGCAGTGATGGGACTAGCGGGAGGATGAATGAGCAGTTCTTC. Translation gives CASSDGTSGRMNEQFF.

This chain links TRBV7-2 with TRBJ2-5, with a tentative D call TRBD2 (6 bases). The DNA end favors TRBJ2-1, so the J call may be wrong. The CDR3 covers 14 residues. CDR1 is SGHTA and CDR2 is FQGNSA in the germline V gene. CDR3 DNA: TGTGCCAGCAGCTTAGCCACTAGCATAAATGAGCAGTTCTTC. Amino acid sequence: CASSLATSINEQFF.

For this clonotype: Because the CDR3 is missing its conserved closing phenylalanine or tryptophan, this is likely a read error. No DNA is shown, since the ends of the CDR3 on it are uncertain; the CDR3 is the one TCRdb lists. The chain recombines TRBV7-9 with TRBJ2-7; TRBD2, the table's D call, was not compared with the DNA. Counting both end residues, the CDR3 totals 15 amino acids. The germline CDR1 and CDR2 sequences are SEHNR and FQNEAQ (reference sequence). CDR3 sequence: CASSHGGTYGYTFGS.

The chain carries TRBV30 and TRBJ2-6; no clear D. The CDR3 runs to 15 residues. The ends were cut back, 2 bases at V and 0 bases at J, with 8 bases in the middle. CDR1 is GTSNPN, CDR2 SVGIG, per germline (reference sequence). CDR3 sequence: CAWSLGSSGANVLTF. CDR3 sequence (DNA): TGTGCCTGGAGTTTGGGAAGCTCTGGGGCCAACGTCCTGACTTTC.

The chain recombines TRBV7-9 with TRBJ2-5, with D uncertain. V was shortened by 2 bases and J by 5 bases, with 9 bases between the two germline ends. Germline assignment: CDR1 SEHNR and CDR2 FQNEAQ (reference sequence). The CDR3 extends over 13 amino acids. In nucleotides, the CDR3 is TGTGCCAGCAGCTTATCGACTGGGGAGACCCAGTACTTC. This translates into CASSLSTGETQYF.

This clonotype is large within its sample. The rearrangement links TRBV7-8 to TRBJ2-1; D might be TRBD1 (6 bases). Looked up from germline, CDR1 is SGHVS and CDR2 is FQNEAQ. Trimming stripped 3 bases from V and 4 bases from J, with 16 bases between. CDR3 length equals 16 residues. This CDR3 is CASSFYATGKYNEQFF. The DNA for the CDR3 is TGTGCCAGCAGCTTCTACGCAACAGGGAAGTACAATGAGCAGTTCTTC.

This clonotype was found a few times. This chain links TRBV12-3 or TRBV12-4 with TRBJ2-5, with a weak D call TRBD2 (5 bases). The DNA end favors TRBJ2-7, so the J call may be wrong. This CDR3 region has 13 residues. CDR3 DNA sequence: TGTGCCAGCCGAGGGCGTTTGGACTACGAGCAGTACTTC. The encoded protein is CASRGRLDYEQYF.

The chain links TRBV7-9 to TRBJ2-3, with TRBD2 matching over 10 bases. V lost 8 bases to trimming and J lost 14 bases; unmatched junction nucleotides: 28. The CDR3 has 18 residues. CDR1 is SEHNR, CDR2 FQNEAQ, per germline (reference sequence). The CDR3 region has the DNA TGTGCCAGCTCTTCTGAAGCTAGCGGGAGATCTGACACCGGGGAGCTGTATTTT. Protein sequence: CASSSEASGRSDTGELYF.

Worth noting for this clonotype: At one end the junction does not follow the germline gene, possibly because of a read error. The chain uses TRBV5-3 and TRBJ2-7; maybe TRBD2 (6 bases). Near its end, the DNA agrees better with TRBJ2-1, so the J call may be wrong. TRBV5-3 is marked as an open reading frame, function uncertain. The CDR3 has 15 amino acids. Here the CDR3 reads CASSLAEGRYNEQFF. The CDR3 DNA reads as TGTGCCAGCAGCTTGGCCGAAGGGAGGTACAATGAGCAGTTCTTC.

This clonotype was seen many times. The chain links TRBV6-1 to TRBJ1-6; D gene uncertain. The CDR3 totals 15 residues. Germline values: CDR1 MNHNS, CDR2 SASEGT. V dropped 6 bases and J dropped 4 bases, with 13 bases sitting between them. CDR3 amino acids: CASSLFGVYNSPLHF. Here the CDR3 DNA reads TGTGCCAGCAGCTTATTCGGGGTGTATAATTCACCCCTCCACTTT.

This clonotype is labeled medium-sized. This rearrangement joins TRBV7-3 to TRBJ2-7; 10 bases line up with TRBD1. Germline CDR1 SGHTA, CDR2 FQGTGA. This CDR3 has 15 amino acids. The ends lost 5 bases at V and 3 bases at J; junction bases unmatched: 7. The CDR3 DNA reads TGTGCCAGCAGCCCCCGCGGGACAGGGGACTACGAGCAGTACTTC. This encodes CASSPRGTGDYEQYF.

This clonotype occurred many times. The J gene is TRBJ2-2, the V gene TRBV4-1; TRBD1 or TRBD2 may be the D gene (5 bases each). The germline CDR1 and CDR2 sequences are MGHRA and YSYEKL. V lost 3 bases, J lost 4 bases, and 15 bases lay in between. This CDR3 spans 16 amino acids. The CDR3 region has the DNA TGCGCCAGCAGCCAGCCCGGGACCGACCTCACCGGGGAGCTGTTTTTT. It encodes CASSQPGTDLTGELFF.

A word on this clonotype: A junction end diverges from the germline sequence, so it may reflect a read error. The chain combines TRBV10-3 with TRBJ2-5; 11 bases are a match to TRBD2. The V gene's germline CDR1 is ENHRY and CDR2 SYGVKD. The CDR3 contains 16 residues. As DNA, the CDR3 is TGTGCCACCAGTGAGGCGGGGACTAGCGGCCAAGAGACCCAGTACTTC. Translated, it gives CATSEAGTSGQETQYF.